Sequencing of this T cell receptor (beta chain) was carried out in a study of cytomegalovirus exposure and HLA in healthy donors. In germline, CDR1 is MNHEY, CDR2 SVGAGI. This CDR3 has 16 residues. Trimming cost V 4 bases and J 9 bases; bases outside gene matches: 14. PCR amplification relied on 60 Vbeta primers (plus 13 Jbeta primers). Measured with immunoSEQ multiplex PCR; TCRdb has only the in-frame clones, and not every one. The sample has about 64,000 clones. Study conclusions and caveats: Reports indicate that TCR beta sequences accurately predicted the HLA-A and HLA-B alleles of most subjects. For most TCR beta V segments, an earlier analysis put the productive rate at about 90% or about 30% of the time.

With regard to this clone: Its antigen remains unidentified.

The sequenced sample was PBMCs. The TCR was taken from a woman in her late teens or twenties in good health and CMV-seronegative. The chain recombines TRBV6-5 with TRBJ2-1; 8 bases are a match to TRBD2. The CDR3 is CASSSSGGGAFSEQFF. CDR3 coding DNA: TGTGCCAGCAGTTCCTCCGGGGGGGGCGCATTCAGTGAGCAGTTCTTC.